This T cell receptor (beta chain) was obtained from a study of T-cell memory formation after mild COVID-19. The overall study: Clusters of TCRs were largely donor specific. The study's findings and limits: Detection of some responders pre-infection suggested pre-existing cross-reactive memory T cells participated.

As to this clonotype: Antigen: not known.

TCRdb processed the 5' RACE reads anew with MiXCR; each CDR3 protein has one entry. The sample includes some 160,000 distinct CDR3 sequences, over 10% of them seen just once. Specimen: PBMCs or a T cell subset sorted from them (not recorded which). This clonotype was sampled from a man younger than 30 who had mild COVID-19 (a few samples of this study predate the infection). Cell type and time point are not known.

CDR3 bases: TGCGCCAGGAGGGGACTAGCCGACTACGAGCAGTACTTC. Translation: CARRGLADYEQYF. V usage is TRBV5-1 and J usage is TRBJ2-7, with TRBD2 matching over 9 bases. Looked up from germline, CDR1 is SGHRS and CDR2 is YFSETQ. The CDR3 sequence is 13 residues long. With V trimmed by 8 bases and J by 3 bases, 6 bases remained unmatched.